These 8 T cell receptor beta chains were all obtained from the same sample, sequenced in a study of PD-1 blockade in mismatch repair-deficient tumors. Sequenced by immunoSEQ multiplex PCR; TCRdb stores in-frame clones only, minus some. The sample records roughly 110,000 clones, roughly 80% being singletons. The sequences come from peripheral blood, collected about 60 weeks after starting pembrolizumab. The receptors were sampled from an adult with mismatch repair-deficient cancer.

The chain recombines TRBV6-5 with TRBJ1-5; 8 nucleotides agree with TRBD1. Germline CDR1 is MNHEY and CDR2 is SVGAGI. The CDR3 totals 13 residues. After removal of 5 bases from V and 5 bases from J, the junction contained 2 bases not matched to a gene. The CDR3 nucleotides are TGTGCCAGCAGTCTGGACAGGGATCAGCCCCAGCATTTT. It yields the protein CASSLDRDQPQHF.

This chain uses TRBV9 with TRBJ2-3; a possible D gene is TRBD2 (6 bases). Germline V gene data show CDR1 as SGDLS and CDR2 as YYNGEE. V lost 3 bases to trimming and J lost 2 bases, with 13 bases between them. The CDR3 extends over 15 amino acids. In DNA form, the CDR3 reads TGTGCCAGCAGCGCGAAAGGAGGGACCACAGATACGCAGTATTTT. This translates into CASSAKGGTTDTQYF.

The table lists this clone with many counts. The sample has other DNA sequences that encode this CDR3 too. V usage is TRBV6-4 and J usage is TRBJ1-2; possibly TRBD1 for D (6 bases). Germline V gene data show CDR1 as MRHNA and CDR2 as SNTAGT. The CDR3 has 15 amino acids. Trimming removed 2 bases at V and 7 bases at J, with 17 bases between. Here the CDR3 reads CASSDTPQGLGGYTF. The CDR3 DNA reads as TGTGCCAGCAGTGACACTCCACAGGGATTGGGTGGCTACACCTTC.

The V call is TRBV19, the J call TRBJ2-3, with TRBD1 matching over 12 bases. This CDR3 has 15 residues. The V gene's germline CDR1 is LNHDA and CDR2 SQIVND (reference sequence). Trimming cost V 5 bases and J 6 bases; bases outside gene matches: 6. The CDR3 DNA reads as TGTGCCAGTAGTGTCCGGGACAGGGGGCACGATACGCAGTATTTT. Protein product: CASSVRDRGHDTQYF.

The CDR3 reads CASSLRQNNEQFF. CDR3 sequence (DNA): TGTGCCAGCAGCTTGCGACAGAACAATGAGCAGTTCTTC. V and J are TRBV5-6 and TRBJ2-1; a possible D gene is TRBD1 (5 bases). Germline assignment: CDR1 SGHDT and CDR2 YYEEEE. CDR3 length equals 13 residues. V was cut by 1 base and J by 5 bases, with 7 bases left in between.

The V gene is TRBV28, the J gene TRBJ1-2; D remains unclear. Germline loops: CDR1 MDHEN, CDR2 SYDVKM. Trimming shortened V by 8 bases and J by 2 bases, and 15 bases separated the two germline ends. The CDR3 is 14 amino acids. Written as DNA, the CDR3 is TGTGCCAGCCTAAGGTCGGGGATGAACTATGGCTACACCTTC. This translates into CASLRSGMNYGYTF.

The chain carries TRBV7-8 and TRBJ2-2; D gene uncertain. The CDR3 runs to 15 residues. The germline V gene encodes CDR1 SGHVS and CDR2 FQNEAQ. Between the trimmed V and J ends, which lost 0 bases and 1 base, there was a span of 6 bases. CDR3 DNA sequence: TGTGCCAGCAGCTTAGCTTTGCAGAACACCGGGGAGCTGTTTTTT. Translated: CASSLALQNTGELFF.

The chain joins TRBV11-2 to TRBJ2-1; 8 bases are a match to TRBD1. The CDR3 has 15 amino acids. Germline V gives CDR1 SGHAT, CDR2 FQNNGV. The V gene end was trimmed by 6 bases and the J gene end by 8 bases; junction bases not matched to a gene: 12. The CDR3, as DNA: TGTGCCAGCAGAGCACATCAGGGGGCGCGCGATGAGCAGTTCTTC. It codes for CASRAHQGARDEQFF. The full variable domain, in which reference TRBV11-2 and TRBJ2-1 provide the parts outside the CDR3, is EAGVAQSPRYKIIEKRQSVAFWCNPISGHATLYWYQQILGQGPKLLIQFQNNGVVDDSQLPKDRFSAERLKGVDSTLKIQPAKLEDSAVYLCASRAHQGARDEQFFGPGTRLTVL.